These T cell receptor beta chains were read from a single sample in a study of blood T cell repertoires in COVID-19. The table came from immunoSEQ multiplex PCR; TCRdb's copy has only in-frame clones and leaves some out. Among about 120,000 clones listed, 79% were seen once. The specimen was peripheral blood. These receptor sequences come from a man aged 35 to 55 with active or convalescent COVID-19. CDR3s include the opening cysteine and the closing phenylalanine or tryptophan. The D gene is left open where the match is weak. The size entry is marked missing in some rows and otherwise reads once, few, many or a size class.

V	size	J	D	CDR3	DNA
TRBV7-9	NA	TRBJ1-1	NA	CASSLVGSGSEAFF	TGTGCCAGCAGCTTAGTCGGGAGTGGATCTGAAGCTTTCTTT
TRBV4-1	NA	TRBJ2-2	NA	CASSQGAQANTGELFF	TGCGCCAGCAGCCAAGGAGCCCAAGCTAACACCGGGGAGCTGTTTTTT
TRBV6-2/TRBV6-3	NA	TRBJ2-7	NA	CASSYSNPPGSYEQYF	TGTGCCAGCAGTTACTCGAACCCGCCGGGCTCCTACGAGCAGTACTTC
TRBV19	NA	TRBJ1-4	NA	CASSITATFATNEKLFF	TGTGCCAGTAGTATAACAGCCACCTTTGCAACTAATGAAAAACTGTTTTTT
TRBV10-2	NA	TRBJ1-1	NA	CASSGGTEAFF	TGCGCCAGCAGCGGAGGCACTGAAGCTTTCTTT
TRBV5-1	NA	TRBJ1-1	NA	CASSGGVGRVSTEAFF	TGCGCCAGCAGCGGTGGCGTAGGCAGGGTAAGCACTGAAGCTTTCTTT
TRBV30	many	TRBJ2-1	TRBD1	CACQPRDRSYNEQFF	TGTGCCTGTCAGCCCCGGGACAGGTCCTACAATGAGCAGTTCTTC
TRBV29-1	NA	TRBJ2-5	NA	CSVQNQETQYF	TGCAGCGTTCAAAACCAAGAGACCCAGTACTTC
TRBV9	once	TRBJ2-2	NA	CASSPTQGGELFF	TGTGCCAGCAGCCCAACCCAGGGCGGGGAGCTGTTTTTT
TRBV7-2	NA	TRBJ1-2	NA	CASSLAPPGGAGIYGYTF	TGTGCCAGCAGCTTAGCCCCACCGGGGGGGGCAGGGATCTATGGCTACACCTTC
TRBV12-5	NA	TRBJ1-2	NA	CASGLVRRQDGGYTF	TGTGCTAGTGGTTTGGTAAGGCGACAGGACGGTGGCTACACCTTC
TRBV6-5	NA	TRBJ1-1	TRBD1	CASSLRTGGTEAFF	TGTGCCAGCAGTCTTAGGACAGGGGGCACTGAAGCTTTCTTT
TRBV7-2	NA	TRBJ2-3	TRBD1	CASSTTGGAPDTQYF	TGTGCCAGCAGTACGACAGGGGGCGCCCCAGATACGCAGTATTTT
TRBV24-1	NA	TRBJ1-2	NA	CATSDLRRTPGYTF	TGTGCCACCAGTGATTTAAGGCGGACACCTGGCTACACCTTC
TRBV11-2	NA	TRBJ2-6	TRBD2	CASGGYLASGANVLTF	TGTGCCTCCGGGGGGTATCTGGCTTCTGGGGCCAACGTCCTGACTTTC
TRBV5-1	NA	TRBJ2-3	NA	CASSKSRDTGTDTQYF	TGCGCCAGCAGCAAATCCCGGGACACAGGAACAGATACGCAGTATTTT
TRBV11-2	NA	TRBJ2-3	NA	CASRLAGWGTDTQYF	TGTGCCAGCAGACTGGCAGGGTGGGGCACAGATACGCAGTATTTT
TRBV2	once	TRBJ1-3	NA	CATRPGLSPGNTIYF	TGTGCCACCAGACCGGGACTGTCTCCTGGAAACACCATATATTTT
TRBV4-1	NA	TRBJ2-3	TRBD2	CASRRGGTDTQYF	TGCGCCAGCAGGCGGGGGGGAACAGATACGCAGTATTTT
TRBV28	NA	TRBJ1-1	NA	CASGGRSAFF	TGTGCCAGTGGTGGCAGGTCCGCTTTCTTT
TRBV30	NA	TRBJ2-2	NA	CAWSVLAGRTGELFF	TGTGCCTGGAGTGTACTTGCGGGACGAACCGGGGAGCTGTTTTTT
TRBV2	few	TRBJ2-7	NA	CASSGTGTAEQYF	TGTGCCAGCAGTGGTACAGGGACGGCCGAGCAGTACTTC
TRBV13	NA	TRBJ1-1	NA	CASSSGAQNTEAFF	TGTGCCAGCAGCTCAGGGGCACAGAACACTGAAGCTTTCTTT
TRBV2	NA	TRBJ2-5	TRBD1	CASSEAPPGQGETQYF	TGTGCCAGCAGTGAAGCCCCTCCGGGACAGGGTGAGACCCAGTACTTC
TRBV24-1	NA	TRBJ1-2	NA	CATSGFTGTSYGYTF	TGTGCCACCAGTGGGTTTACCGGGACAAGCTATGGCTACACCTTC
TRBV6-5	NA	TRBJ2-1	TRBD2	CASSTGAGGNNEQFF	TGTGCCAGCAGTACAGGGGCGGGGGGGAACAATGAGCAGTTCTTC
TRBV5-1	NA	TRBJ1-5	TRBD1	CASSWTGDSNQPQHF	TGCGCCAGCAGCTGGACAGGGGACAGCAATCAGCCCCAGCATTTT
TRBV7-9	once	TRBJ1-2	NA	CASSRGGFDGYTF	TGTGCCAGCAGCCGTGGGGGGTTCGATGGCTACACCTTC
TRBV4-3	NA	TRBJ2-7	TRBD1	CASSPRTGAYEQYF	TGCGCCAGCAGTCCCCGGACAGGGGCCTACGAGCAGTACTTC
TRBV9	NA	TRBJ1-3	NA	CASSVAGTTGNTIYF	TGTGCCAGCAGCGTAGCCGGGACAACCGGAAACACCATATATTTT
TRBV5-1	NA	TRBJ2-7	NA	CASSGQAGSYEQYF	TGCGCCAGCAGCGGTCAGGCGGGCTCCTACGAGCAGTACTTC
TRBV19	few	TRBJ1-3	TRBD1	CASSIKTGLGNTIYF	TGTGCCAGTAGTATAAAGACAGGGTTAGGAAACACCATATATTTT
TRBV11-2	NA	TRBJ1-1	NA	CASSNPGGNTEAFF	TGTGCCAGCAGCAACCCCGGGGGGAACACTGAAGCTTTCTTT
TRBV28	few	TRBJ2-1	NA	CASSTPGMGNEQFF	TGTGCCAGCAGTACCCCGGGTATGGGCAATGAGCAGTTCTTC
TRBV3-1/TRBV3-2	NA	TRBJ2-2	NA	CASSQDHRATSNTGELFF	TGTGCCAGCAGCCAAGATCACCGAGCAACGTCGAACACCGGGGAGCTGTTTTTT
TRBV10-3	NA	TRBJ2-2	NA	CAISESPENTGELFF	TGTGCCATCAGTGAGTCCCCAGAGAACACCGGGGAGCTGTTTTTT
TRBV25-1	once	TRBJ1-1	NA	CASSDQHPMNTEAFF	TGTGCCAGCAGTGACCAACACCCCATGAACACTGAAGCTTTCTTT
TRBV11-2	NA	TRBJ2-7	NA	CASSVNQGFEQYF	TGTGCCAGCAGCGTGAACCAGGGTTTCGAGCAGTACTTC
TRBV29-1	NA	TRBJ1-1	TRBD1	CSGSDRVSEAFF	TGCAGCGGATCCGACAGGGTCTCTGAAGCTTTCTTT